This T cell receptor (beta chain) was observed in a study of CD8+ T cells in alopecia areata. Study in general: Tofacitinib was taken orally by treated patients, and the dose was 5 to 10 mg twice daily.

The ends were cut back, 5 bases at V and 6 bases at J, with 15 bases in the middle. CDR3 length: 14 residues. Germline V gene lookup returns CDR1 SNHLY and CDR2 FYNNEI. Sequencing relied on a cDNA template that was reverse transcribed from extracted RNA. The table came from immunoSEQ multiplex PCR; TCRdb's copy has only in-frame clones and leaves some out. The table has approximately 57,000 clones, almost 97% seen once. This sequence joins TRBV2 and TRBJ2-3; a possible D gene is TRBD1 (5 bases). The sample consisted of CD8+ T cells sorted from blood, taken at week 0. The clonotype was recovered from a human donor with alopecia areata. The CDR3 nucleotides are TGTGCCAGCAGTCCATACAGGAACTTGGATACGCAGTATTTT. Encoded protein: CASSPYRNLDTQYF.